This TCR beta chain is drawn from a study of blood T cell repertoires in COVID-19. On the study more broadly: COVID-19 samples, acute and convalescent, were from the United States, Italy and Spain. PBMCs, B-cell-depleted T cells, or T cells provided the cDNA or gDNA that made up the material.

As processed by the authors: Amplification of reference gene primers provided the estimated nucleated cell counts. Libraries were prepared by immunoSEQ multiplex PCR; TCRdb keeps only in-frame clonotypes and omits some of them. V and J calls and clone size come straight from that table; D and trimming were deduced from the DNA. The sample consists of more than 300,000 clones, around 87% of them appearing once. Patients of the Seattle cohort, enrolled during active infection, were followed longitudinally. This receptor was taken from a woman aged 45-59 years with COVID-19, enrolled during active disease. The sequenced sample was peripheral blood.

CDR3 in DNA: TGCGCCAGCAGCCCTCAACAGGGGAATTATCAGCCCCAGCATTTT. It encodes CASSPQQGNYQPQHF. The chain is built from TRBV4-1 and TRBJ1-5; 7 bases are shared with TRBD1. Germline CDR1 reads MGHRA; CDR2 reads YSYEKL. The V segment lost 4 bases and the J segment 5 bases; nucleotides outside the gene matches: 8. This CDR3 spans 15 amino acids.